This T cell receptor beta chain was found in a study of blood T cell repertoires in COVID-19 (dated by TCRdb to 2018 to 2020). About the study as a whole: Samples from collaborators originated in the United States, Italy and Spain and spanned both the acute and convalescent phases of COVID-19. The prospective study material was composed of cDNA or gDNA derived from T cells, B-cell-depleted T cells, or PBMCs. Deeply sampled blood TCRbeta repertoires from subjects exposed to, actively infected with, or recovered from COVID-19 were included in the dataset. A freely available public database, intended as a resource for researchers studying the immune response to SARS-CoV-2, is where the repertoires were released. Samples came from the ongoing ImmuneRACE study (first 160 participants) plus 1,254 subjects from 6 global collaborators. Nearly every sample came with metadata listing a de-identified subject ID, COVID-19 status, age in years and sex. HLA class I and class II types, where available, came from metadata supplied by the sample provider rather than from assay-based typing. The investigation overall reported the following: How much clinical and demographic metadata was included differed by source and by participant, and the metadata was provided uncurated.

On this clone itself: There is no known antigen for this receptor. No much larger clonotype is one base removed from it; base qualities were not supplied.

The collaborating institutions used their own protocols to collect whole blood in K2EDTA tubes. For TCRbeta analysis, collaborators shipped samples as frozen whole blood, isolated PBMCs, or DNA extracted from either of those sample types. The V end loses 5 bases and the J end loses 7 bases, and a stretch of 15 bases separates them. From cysteine to phenylalanine, the CDR3 is 15 amino acids long. Only the CDR3 DNA is retained, 45 bases long and in frame from the first base. From the germline V gene, CDR1 is SGHTA and CDR2 is FQGNSA. TCRbeta CDR3 regions were amplified from genomic DNA by means of the immunoSEQ Assay, a bias-controlled multiplex PCR. The original pipeline was this. The number of nucleated cells in each sample was estimated by amplification of reference gene primers within the assay. To quantify the absolute abundance of each unique TCRbeta CDR3 rearrangement, sequence reads were collapsed and filtered. For each sample, productive Simpson clonality was calculated by taking the square root of Simpson's diversity index across productive rearrangements. The table was pulled from immuneACCESS by TCRdb, which kept in-frame rearrangements only. Such tables lose some clones; where checked, under half of the loss comes from unresolved V genes, and the rest has no known cause. That table furnishes V, J and clone size, whereas the DNA furnished D and trimming. Across this sample there are tens of thousands of clones, with roughly four fifths seen only once. Roughly 2% of the sample is in the top ten clones.

The source is a woman aged 60-70 years with acute or convalescent COVID-19. The rearranged chain carries TRBV7-2 and TRBJ1-6; the best D guess is TRBD1, with 6 bases matching. Sequencing was carried out using peripheral blood. CDR3 protein: CASSPGGRGNSPLHF. The DNA sequence is TGTGCCAGCAGCCCGGGGGGGCGAGGGAATTCACCCCTCCACTTT.